This TCR beta chain was documented in a study of blood T cells in healthy people across ages (dated by TCRdb to between 2014 and 2016). In the study overall: In model experiments, roughly one uniquely barcoded TCR beta cDNA molecule per two T cells was captured by template switching. Age-related changes in TCR beta repertoire diversity were measured in the study by deep sequencing normalized with unique cDNA molecular identifiers. The donors were split into four age groups: young (average around 15 years), middle-aged (around 40), aged (62) and long-lived (approximately 89). To avoid experimental bias, donors of different ages were randomly spread across the sequencing lanes. Using the same blood draw, the study looked at two additional independent replicas of 1 million unique cDNA reads for two donors, one aged 18 to 29 and the other aged 80 or older.

In the case of this clonotype: Its cognate antigen has yet to be identified. No much larger clone is present one base from it, and per-base qualities are unavailable.

The donors were roughly 40 Caucasian individuals from Russia, aged about 6 to 100 years, who were systemically healthy. Roughly 11 milliliters of peripheral blood were drawn from each donor into EDTA-treated Vacutainer tubes. Ficoll-Paque density-gradient centrifugation was used to isolate PBMCs, with at least 6 million per sample. Trizol reagent was used to extract total RNA from PBMCs, with at least 5 micrograms per sample. For every donor, flow cytometry on a PBMC aliquot measured the percentage of naive CD45RAhigh/CD27high T cells. Receptor libraries were prepared by 5' RACE. Sequencing was carried out with an Illumina HiSeq 2500. A second roughly 6 to 12 cycle PCR used a sample-barcoded 5' primer and a J-beta primer mix. A template-switch 5' adaptor carrying 12 random nucleotides introduced a unique molecular identifier onto each TCR beta cDNA molecule. Each sample yielded at least 2.5 million CDR3-containing paired-end reads. First-strand cDNA synthesis was performed from all RNA using the Mint cDNA synthesis kit, with priming by a TRBC-specific oligonucleotide. After uracil-DNA glycosylase treatment, a first 18-cycle PCR used universal primers M1SS and BC2_uni_R on all cDNA. Per the source publication's procedure: Normalization of each sample was performed by random selection of 1 million high-quality reads, each carrying a distinct molecular identifier. Instead of being binned into consensus sequences, reads that shared molecular identifiers were thrown out. CDR3 identification, clonotype clustering and error correction used MiTCR with a Q25 quality threshold and the strictest error-elimination algorithm. Lower-bound total TCR beta diversity was estimated with a nonparametric unseen species model using Euler transformation. The public reads were reprocessed in TCRdb via fastp at Q25 and MiXCR, keeping in-frame beta chains. One record per CDR3 amino acid sequence lists the most common genes and DNA. The V and J calls follow TCRdb's processing rather than the paper's. Recorded for this sample are approximately 880,000 distinct CDR3 sequences; about 48% of them occurred a single time. The ten largest account for about an eighth of the sample.

The CDR3 goes from the cysteine to the phenylalanine over 15 residues. The DNA shown is the 45-base CDR3, in frame from base 1. As encoded in the germline V gene, CDR1 is SGHTA while CDR2 is FQGNSA. Trimming takes 5 bases from V and 1 base from J, and the germline ends sit 12 bases apart. Broader findings and caveats from the paper: Bulk unsorted PBMC profiling prevented conclusive comparison of naive and antigen-experienced compartments. Compared with the aged group, the long-lived group had more naive CD4+ T cells, fewer expanded clones and increased TCR diversity, suggesting age selection. Estimates of total diversity from one million sequenced T cells were regarded as lower bounds and underestimates. Observed TCR beta diversity per million T cells fell roughly linearly with age, and a significant reduction was already apparent by age approximately 40. Observed TCR beta diversity correlated strongly with the percentage of naive T cells measured by flow cytometry. Because the CMV infection status of the donors was unknown, age-related changes in expanded clonotypes may potentially have been confounded.

The rearranged chain carries TRBV7-2 and TRBJ2-4, with an unclear D gene assignment. The source material was blood. The sequence was obtained from a man aged 30 to 39 in good health. The DNA sequence is given as TGTGCCAGCAGCCCCCCGGGTGTTGCCAAAAACATTCAGTACTTC. The translation is CASSPPGVAKNIQYF.